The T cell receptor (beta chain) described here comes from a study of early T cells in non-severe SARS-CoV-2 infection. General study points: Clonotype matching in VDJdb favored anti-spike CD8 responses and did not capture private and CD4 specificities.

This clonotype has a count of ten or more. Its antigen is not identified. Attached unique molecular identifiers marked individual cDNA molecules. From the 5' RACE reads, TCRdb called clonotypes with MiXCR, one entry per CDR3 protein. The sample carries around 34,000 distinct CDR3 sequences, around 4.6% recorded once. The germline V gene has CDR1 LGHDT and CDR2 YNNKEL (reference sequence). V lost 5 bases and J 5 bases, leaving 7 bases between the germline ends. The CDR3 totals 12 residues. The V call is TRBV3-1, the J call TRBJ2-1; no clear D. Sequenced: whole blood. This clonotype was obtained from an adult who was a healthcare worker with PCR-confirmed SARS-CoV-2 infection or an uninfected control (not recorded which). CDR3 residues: CASSSMDNEQFF. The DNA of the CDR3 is TGTGCCAGCAGCTCAATGGACAATGAGCAGTTCTTC.